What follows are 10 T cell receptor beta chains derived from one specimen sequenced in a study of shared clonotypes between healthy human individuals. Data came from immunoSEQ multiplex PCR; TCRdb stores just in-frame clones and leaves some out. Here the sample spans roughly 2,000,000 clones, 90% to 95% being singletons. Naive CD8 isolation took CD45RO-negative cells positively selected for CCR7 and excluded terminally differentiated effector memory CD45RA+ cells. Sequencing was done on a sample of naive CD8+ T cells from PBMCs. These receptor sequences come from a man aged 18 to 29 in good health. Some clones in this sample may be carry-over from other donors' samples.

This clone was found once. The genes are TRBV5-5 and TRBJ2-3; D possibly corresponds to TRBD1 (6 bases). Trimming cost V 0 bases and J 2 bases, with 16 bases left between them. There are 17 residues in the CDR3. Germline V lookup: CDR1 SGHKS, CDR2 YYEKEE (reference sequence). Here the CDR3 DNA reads TGTGCCAGCAGCTTGGCCCAGCAGGGGCCCCCCACAGATACGCAGTATTTT. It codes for CASSLAQQGPPTDTQYF.

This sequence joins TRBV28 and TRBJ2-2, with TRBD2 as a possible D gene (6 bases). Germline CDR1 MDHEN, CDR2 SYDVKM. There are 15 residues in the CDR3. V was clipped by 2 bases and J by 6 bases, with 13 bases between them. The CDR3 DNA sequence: TGTGCCAGCAGTTTAGAGGTCGGGGGAGCCGGGGAGCTGTTTTTT. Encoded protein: CASSLEVGGAGELFF.

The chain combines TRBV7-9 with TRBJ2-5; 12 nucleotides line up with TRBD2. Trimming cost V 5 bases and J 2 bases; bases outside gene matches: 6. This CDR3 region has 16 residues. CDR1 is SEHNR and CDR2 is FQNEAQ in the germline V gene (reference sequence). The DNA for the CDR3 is TGTGCCAGCAGCGTAGGAGGACTAGCGGGACAAGAGACCCAGTACTTC. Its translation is CASSVGGLAGQETQYF.

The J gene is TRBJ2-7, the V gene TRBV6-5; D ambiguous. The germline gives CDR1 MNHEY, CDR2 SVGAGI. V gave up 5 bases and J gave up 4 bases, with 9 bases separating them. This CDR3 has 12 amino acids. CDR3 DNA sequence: TGTGCCAGCAGTCAAAGAGGTTACGAGCAGTACTTC. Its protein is CASSQRGYEQYF.

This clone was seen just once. CDR3 loop: CASSPGAITEAFF. The CDR3 DNA reads as TGTGCCAGTTCCCCGGGGGCGATCACTGAAGCTTTCTTT. The J gene is TRBJ1-1, the V gene TRBV19; maybe TRBD1 (6 bases). The CDR3 sequence is 13 residues long. Germline assignment: CDR1 LNHDA and CDR2 SQIVND (reference sequence). Trimming took off 8 bases at V and 4 bases at J, with 14 bases between the two ends.

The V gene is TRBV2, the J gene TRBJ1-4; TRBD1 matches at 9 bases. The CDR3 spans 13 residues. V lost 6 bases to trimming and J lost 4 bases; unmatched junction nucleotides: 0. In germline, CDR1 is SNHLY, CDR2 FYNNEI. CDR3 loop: CASRDRGNEKLFF. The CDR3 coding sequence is TGTGCCAGCAGGGACAGGGGTAATGAAAAACTGTTTTTT.

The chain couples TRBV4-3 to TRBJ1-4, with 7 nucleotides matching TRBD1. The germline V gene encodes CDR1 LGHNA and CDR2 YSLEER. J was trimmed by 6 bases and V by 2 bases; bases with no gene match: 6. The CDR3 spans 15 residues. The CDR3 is CASSQWTGSYEKLFF. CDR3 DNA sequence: TGCGCCAGCAGCCAATGGACAGGCTCATATGAAAAACTGTTTTTT.

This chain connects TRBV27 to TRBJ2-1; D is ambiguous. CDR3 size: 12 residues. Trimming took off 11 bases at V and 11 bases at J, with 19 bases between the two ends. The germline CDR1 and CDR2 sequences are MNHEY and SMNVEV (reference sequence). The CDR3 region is CACTGLLGQQFF. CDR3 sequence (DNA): TGTGCCTGCACGGGCCTCCTTGGGCAGCAGTTCTTC.

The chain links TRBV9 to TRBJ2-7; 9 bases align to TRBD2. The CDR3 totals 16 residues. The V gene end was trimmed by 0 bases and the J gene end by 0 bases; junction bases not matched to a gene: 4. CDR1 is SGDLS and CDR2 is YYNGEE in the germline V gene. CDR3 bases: TGTGCCAGCAGCGTAGAGGCGGGAGGGCCCTCCTACGAGCAGTACTTC. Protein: CASSVEAGGPSYEQYF.

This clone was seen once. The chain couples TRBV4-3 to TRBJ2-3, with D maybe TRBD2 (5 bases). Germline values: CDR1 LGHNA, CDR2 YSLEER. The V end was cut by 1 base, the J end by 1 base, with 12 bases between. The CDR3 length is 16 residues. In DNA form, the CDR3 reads TGCGCCAGCAGCCAAGTTGCGTACGGGGGCACAGATACGCAGTATTTT. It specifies CASSQVAYGGTDTQYF.